Below are 29 T cell receptor beta chains sequenced from a single sample in a study of CD4 and CD8 cells across lung adenocarcinoma regions. Each CDR3 protein gets one entry after TCRdb re-called the PCR reads with MiXCR. The repertoire holds roughly 17,000 distinct CDR3 sequences, with around 53% as singletons. The sequenced material came from CD8+ T cells from the center of a lung tumor. Every receptor here comes from a female donor with lung adenocarcinoma. The CD4 and CD8 labels of this study may be unreliable.

DNA for the CDR3: TGTGCCACCGGGACAGGGGGGTCAGATACGCAGTATTTT. As protein: CATGTGGSDTQYF. The chain has TRBV10-3 and TRBJ2-3; 11 nucleotides agree with TRBD1. V shed 10 bases and J 4 bases; nucleotides not matched to a gene: 4. This CDR3 contains 13 residues. Germline V gene sequence: CDR1 ENHRY, CDR2 SYGVKD.

In the case of this clonotype: The junction does not match germline at one end; this may be a read error. V gene TRBV10-2 combines with J gene TRBJ2-4; D is possibly TRBD1 (7 bases). Germline lookup yields CDR1 WSHSY and CDR2 SAAADI. The CDR3 length is 14 residues. CDR3 residues: CAGRGVWAKDTQYF. The CDR3 region has the DNA TGCGCCGGCAGGGGGGTGTGGGCCAAAGATACTCAGTACTTC.

The genes are TRBV14 and TRBJ2-1; a possible D gene is TRBD1 (6 bases). The closer fit of TRBJ2-3 to the DNA end suggests the J call may be wrong. The CDR3 loop spans 17 amino acids. Germline-derived CDR1 and CDR2 are SGHDN and FVKESK. As DNA, the CDR3 is TGTGCCAGCAGCACCCACAGGGAGTTTAGATGCTACAATGAGCAGTATTTT. This codes for CASSTHREFRCYNEQYF.

The CDR3 nucleotides are TGTGCCAGCAGTTCTCTGGGGCGGAGGAGCACAGATATTCAGTACTTC. Protein sequence: CASSSLGRRSTDIQYF. The rearrangement joins TRBV27 to TRBJ2-3, with D perhaps assigned TRBD1 or TRBD2 (5 bases each). Matching the DNA end better, TRBJ2-4 makes the J call doubtful. This CDR3 has 16 amino acids. Germline V lookup: CDR1 MNHEY, CDR2 SMNVEV (reference sequence).

Judged by abundance, this clonotype is large. V usage is TRBV6-1 and J usage is TRBJ1-1, with a weak D call TRBD1 (6 bases). CDR1 and CDR2 (germline): MNHNS, SASEGT. The CDR3 contains 14 residues. Trimming took 6 bases from V and 3 from J, leaving 14 bases between them. CDR3 region: CASRAVDRHTEAFF. DNA for the CDR3: TGTGCCAGCAGAGCCGTGGACAGACACACTGAAGCTTTCTTT.

The chain links TRBV14 to TRBJ1-1; D gene ambiguous. In germline, CDR1 is SGHDN, CDR2 FVKESK. This CDR3 has 13 amino acids. The V end lost 5 bases, the J end lost 8 bases, and 15 bases lay between the germline ends. The CDR3 reads CASSSHELREAFF. CDR3 DNA sequence: TGTGCCAGCAGCTCTCACGAACTTCGGGAAGCTTTCTTT.

This clonotype was counted at least ten times. The chain uses TRBV7-2 and TRBJ1-2; D is ambiguous. The germline gives CDR1 SGHTA, CDR2 FQGNSA. V was trimmed by 1 base and J by 8 bases, leaving 11 bases between them. The CDR3 has 13 amino acids. CDR3 loop: CASSLGGLPGYTF. Written as DNA, the CDR3 is TGTGCCAGCAGCTTAGGAGGCTTACCAGGCTACACCTTC.

Details on this clonotype: The junction shows a germline mismatch at one end, possibly a read error. This rearrangement joins TRBV6-1 to TRBJ2-4; possibly TRBD1 or TRBD2 for D (5 bases each). Germline V CDR1 and CDR2: MNHNS, SASEGT. This CDR3 contains 14 residues. The CDR3 loop is CGSTGLWGKNIQYF. Written as DNA, the CDR3 is TGTGGCAGCACGGGGCTGTGGGGCAAAAATATTCAGTACTTC.

The sample holds a few counts of this clonotype. This rearrangement joins TRBV9 to TRBJ2-2; TRBD1 aligns across 8 bases. Germline V gene data show CDR1 as SGDLS and CDR2 as YYNGEE. V lost 2 bases, J lost 6 bases, and 6 bases stayed unmatched. The CDR3 runs to 15 residues. As DNA, the CDR3 is TGTGCCAGCAGCGTTACCCAGGGGGCAGCCGGGGAGCTGTTTTTT. This gives the protein CASSVTQGAAGELFF.

The table lists this clonotype with many counts. The J gene is TRBJ2-1, the V gene TRBV10-1; D unclear. The CDR3 sequence is 14 residues long. Germline CDR1 is WNHNN and CDR2 is SYGVQD (reference sequence). V lost 3 bases, J lost 2 bases, and 8 bases lay in between. The CDR3 spells CASSEFRAYNEQFF. The CDR3 nucleotides read TGCGCCAGCAGTGAATTCCGGGCCTACAATGAGCAGTTCTTC.

Points on this clonotype: Sequence at one end of the junction differs from germline and may be a read error. The chain uses TRBV6-1 and TRBJ2-3; D is perhaps TRBD2 (5 bases). Germline CDR1 reads MNHNS; CDR2 reads SASEGT. The CDR3 covers 14 residues. CDR3 nucleotide sequence: TGTGCCAGCAGTGAAGTGCGGGCCAAAGACACGCAGTACTTT. Amino acids: CASSEVRAKDTQYF.

This clonotype has at least ten counts. V and J are TRBV11-2 and TRBJ2-1; TRBD2 matches at 8 bases. The CDR3 length is 14 residues. In germline, CDR1 is SGHAT, CDR2 FQNNGV. The ends lost 3 bases at V and 10 bases at J; junction bases unmatched: 8. For the CDR3, the DNA is TGTGCCAGCAGCTTGGATAACGGGGGGGGGGAGCAGTTCTTC. Encoded protein: CASSLDNGGGEQFF.

Regarding this clonotype: One end of the junction varies from germline; a read error may be responsible. V gene TRBV3-1 combines with J gene TRBJ2-3; D possibly corresponds to TRBD1 (5 bases). Germline V CDR1 and CDR2: LGHDT, YNNKEL (reference sequence). The CDR3 loop spans 18 amino acids. This chain's CDR3 is CAGSQEAAWGRAKETQYF. The CDR3 nucleotides read TGTGCCGGTAGCCAAGAGGCAGCCTGGGGCAGGGCCAAAGAGACGCAGTATTTC.

V usage is TRBV7-6 and J usage is TRBJ2-1; TRBD1 aligns across 9 bases. The CDR3 is made up of 15 amino acids. J lost 7 bases, V lost 5 bases, and 9 bases had no gene match. CDR1 SGHVS and CDR2 FNYEAQ come from the germline V gene. CDR3: CASSISGTGLNEQFF. As DNA, the CDR3 is TGTGCCAGCAGCATCTCCGGGACAGGGCTAAATGAGCAGTTCTTC.

By sample share, this clonotype is medium-sized. The chain couples TRBV6-1 to TRBJ1-2; possible D gene TRBD1, 5 bases. Trimming pared 3 bases from V and 5 bases from J, leaving 13 bases between. The CDR3 sequence is 14 residues long. Germline V gives CDR1 MNHNS, CDR2 SASEGT. CDR3 sequence (DNA): TGTGCCAGCAGTGAGGAGGGGAGTTGGTATGGCTACACCTTC. Its protein product is CASSEEGSWYGYTF.

The sample holds many counts of this clonotype. This chain connects TRBV7-2 to TRBJ1-6; D not resolved. This CDR3 is 12 amino acids long. Deletions cut 1 base from V and 10 bases from J, with 5 bases between. In germline, CDR1 is SGHTA, CDR2 FQGNSA. The CDR3 is CASSLGRSPLHF. CDR3 DNA: TGTGCCAGCAGCTTAGGACGGTCACCCCTCCACTTT.

V gene TRBV6-5 combines with J gene TRBJ2-6, with D hard to call. V dropped 0 bases and J dropped 4 bases, with 7 bases sitting between them. Looked up from germline, CDR1 is MNHEY and CDR2 is SVGAGI. The CDR3 contains 15 residues. CDR3 loop: CASSYSARGANVLTF. DNA for the CDR3: TGTGCCAGCAGTTACTCGGCCCGCGGGGCCAACGTCCTGACTTTC.

This chain uses TRBV6-1 with TRBJ2-4; D is possibly TRBD1 or TRBD2 (5 bases each). The V gene's germline CDR1 is MNHNS and CDR2 SASEGT. V gave up 9 bases and J gave up 13 bases, with 34 bases separating them. CDR3 size: 17 residues. The CDR3 here is CASCEVLPGPHQGIQYF. CDR3 nucleotide sequence: TGTGCCAGTTGTGAGGTGCTCCCGGGGCCACACCAAGGGATCCAGTACTTC.

The chain uses TRBV6-2 or TRBV6-3 and TRBJ2-7; the D is unclear. The CDR3 consists of 12 residues. The germline V gene encodes CDR1 MNHEY and CDR2 SVGEGT. With 4 bases removed from V and 3 bases from J, the gap between germline ends came to 7 bases. As DNA, the CDR3 is TGTGCCAGCAGTTCGAAACGCTACGAGCAGTACTTC. Translated, it gives CASSSKRYEQYF.

V and J are TRBV7-8 and TRBJ1-1, with 7 bases aligning to TRBD1. This CDR3 has 15 amino acids. V lost 5 bases and J lost 4; bases outside the gene matches: 10. CDR1 and CDR2 from the germline V gene are SGHVS and FQNEAQ. The CDR3 DNA follows: TGTGCCAGCAGCCCTCACAGGGGTGGTGGCACTGAAGCTTTCTTT. Its translation: CASSPHRGGGTEAFF. The whole variable domain, remainder taken from reference TRBV7-8 and TRBJ1-1, is GAGVSQSPRYKVAKRGQDVALRCDPISGHVSLFWYQQALGQGPEFLTYFQNEAQLDKSGLPSDRFFAERPEGSVSTLKIQRTQQEDSAVYLCASSPHRGGGTEAFFGQGTRLTVV.

This clonotype was detected only a few times. This rearrangement joins TRBV12-3 or TRBV12-4 to TRBJ2-5, with D unclear. The DNA end favors TRBJ2-7, so the J call may be wrong. The CDR3 consists of 15 residues. The CDR3 region is CASSLADGSSYEQYF. The CDR3 region has the DNA TGTGCCAGCAGTTTAGCGGACGGAAGCTCCTACGAGCAGTACTTC.

On this clonotype: Because the CDR3's place on the DNA is in doubt, the DNA is left out and the CDR3 is given as listed by TCRdb. The V call is TRBV6-5, the J call TRBJ2-3. Ends included, the CDR3 has 12 residues. Germline V lookup: CDR1 MNHEY, CDR2 SVGAGI. The chain's CDR3 is CASSSSTATQYF.

This clonotype was found a few times. This could be a read error, since a much larger clone is one nucleotide away. The rearrangement uses TRBV25-1 and TRBJ2-1; maybe TRBD1 (6 bases). With 8 bases removed from V and 13 bases from J, the gap between germline ends came to 30 bases. The CDR3 spans 16 residues. Germline-derived CDR1 and CDR2 are MGHDK and SYGVNS. The CDR3 here is CASGSWEGGIQETQFF. CDR3 coding DNA: TGTGCCAGCGGCTCCTGGGAAGGGGGAATCCAAGAGACCCAGTTCTTC.

This clonotype was observed a handful of times. The V gene is TRBV4-1, the J gene TRBJ2-5; the match to TRBD2 covers 8 bases. The CDR3 extends over 18 amino acids. The V and J ends lost 1 base and 8 bases, in that order; junction bases with no gene match: 18. The germline gives CDR1 MGHRA, CDR2 YSYEKL. The CDR3 protein is CASSQAGGGGGSTDTQYF. For the CDR3, the DNA is TGCGCCAGCAGCCAAGCGGGGGGGGGGGGCGGAAGCACAGATACCCAGTACTTC.

This clonotype appeared many times. The V call is TRBV4-1, the J call TRBJ2-5; a possible D gene is TRBD2 (6 bases). The germline gives CDR1 MGHRA, CDR2 YSYEKL. The V gene lost 0 bases and the J gene lost 13 bases, with 15 bases spanning the gap. This CDR3 is 13 amino acids long. The CDR3 protein is CASSQEAGRVRYF. The CDR3 bases are TGCGCCAGCAGCCAAGAGGCGGGGCGGGTTAGGTACTTC.

This clonotype was counted at least ten times. The chain uses TRBV10-3 and TRBJ1-2; a weak D match, TRBD1 (6 bases). Germline-derived CDR1 and CDR2 are ENHRY and SYGVKD. The germline V and J ends were trimmed by 7 bases and 7 bases, with 19 bases remaining between them. This CDR3 spans 14 amino acids. The CDR3 DNA reads as TGTGCCATCACTGGCTCAGGGGTTGATTTTGGCTACACCTTC. Protein: CAITGSGVDFGYTF.

In its sample, this clonotype is medium-sized. The rearrangement joins TRBV6-1 to TRBJ2-3; tentatively, D is TRBD2 (6 bases). V lost 5 bases and J 0 bases, leaving 12 bases between the germline ends. The CDR3 has 15 amino acids. In germline, CDR1 is MNHNS, CDR2 SASEGT. In DNA, the CDR3 is TGTGCCAGCAGTAGCGTAGCGGATAGCACAGATACGCAGTATTTT. The encoded protein is CASSSVADSTDTQYF.

At least ten counts were recorded for this clonotype. The rearrangement uses TRBV25-1 and TRBJ1-3; unclear D gene. Between the trimmed V and J ends, which lost 3 bases and 7 bases, there was a span of 7 bases. Germline-derived CDR1 and CDR2 are MGHDK and SYGVNS. The CDR3 covers 12 residues. DNA for the CDR3: TGTGCCAGCAGTGAGATGGCCAACACCATATATTTT. Residues: CASSEMANTIYF.

The rearrangement joins TRBV9 to TRBJ1-6; D not certain. Trimming took 0 bases from V and 6 from J, leaving 16 bases between them. The CDR3 extends over 17 amino acids. Germline V gene sequence: CDR1 SGDLS, CDR2 YYNGEE. The CDR3 loop is CASSVDVRSGVNSPLHF. The CDR3 nucleotides read TGTGCCAGCAGCGTAGATGTGCGGTCTGGGGTTAATTCACCCCTCCACTTT.